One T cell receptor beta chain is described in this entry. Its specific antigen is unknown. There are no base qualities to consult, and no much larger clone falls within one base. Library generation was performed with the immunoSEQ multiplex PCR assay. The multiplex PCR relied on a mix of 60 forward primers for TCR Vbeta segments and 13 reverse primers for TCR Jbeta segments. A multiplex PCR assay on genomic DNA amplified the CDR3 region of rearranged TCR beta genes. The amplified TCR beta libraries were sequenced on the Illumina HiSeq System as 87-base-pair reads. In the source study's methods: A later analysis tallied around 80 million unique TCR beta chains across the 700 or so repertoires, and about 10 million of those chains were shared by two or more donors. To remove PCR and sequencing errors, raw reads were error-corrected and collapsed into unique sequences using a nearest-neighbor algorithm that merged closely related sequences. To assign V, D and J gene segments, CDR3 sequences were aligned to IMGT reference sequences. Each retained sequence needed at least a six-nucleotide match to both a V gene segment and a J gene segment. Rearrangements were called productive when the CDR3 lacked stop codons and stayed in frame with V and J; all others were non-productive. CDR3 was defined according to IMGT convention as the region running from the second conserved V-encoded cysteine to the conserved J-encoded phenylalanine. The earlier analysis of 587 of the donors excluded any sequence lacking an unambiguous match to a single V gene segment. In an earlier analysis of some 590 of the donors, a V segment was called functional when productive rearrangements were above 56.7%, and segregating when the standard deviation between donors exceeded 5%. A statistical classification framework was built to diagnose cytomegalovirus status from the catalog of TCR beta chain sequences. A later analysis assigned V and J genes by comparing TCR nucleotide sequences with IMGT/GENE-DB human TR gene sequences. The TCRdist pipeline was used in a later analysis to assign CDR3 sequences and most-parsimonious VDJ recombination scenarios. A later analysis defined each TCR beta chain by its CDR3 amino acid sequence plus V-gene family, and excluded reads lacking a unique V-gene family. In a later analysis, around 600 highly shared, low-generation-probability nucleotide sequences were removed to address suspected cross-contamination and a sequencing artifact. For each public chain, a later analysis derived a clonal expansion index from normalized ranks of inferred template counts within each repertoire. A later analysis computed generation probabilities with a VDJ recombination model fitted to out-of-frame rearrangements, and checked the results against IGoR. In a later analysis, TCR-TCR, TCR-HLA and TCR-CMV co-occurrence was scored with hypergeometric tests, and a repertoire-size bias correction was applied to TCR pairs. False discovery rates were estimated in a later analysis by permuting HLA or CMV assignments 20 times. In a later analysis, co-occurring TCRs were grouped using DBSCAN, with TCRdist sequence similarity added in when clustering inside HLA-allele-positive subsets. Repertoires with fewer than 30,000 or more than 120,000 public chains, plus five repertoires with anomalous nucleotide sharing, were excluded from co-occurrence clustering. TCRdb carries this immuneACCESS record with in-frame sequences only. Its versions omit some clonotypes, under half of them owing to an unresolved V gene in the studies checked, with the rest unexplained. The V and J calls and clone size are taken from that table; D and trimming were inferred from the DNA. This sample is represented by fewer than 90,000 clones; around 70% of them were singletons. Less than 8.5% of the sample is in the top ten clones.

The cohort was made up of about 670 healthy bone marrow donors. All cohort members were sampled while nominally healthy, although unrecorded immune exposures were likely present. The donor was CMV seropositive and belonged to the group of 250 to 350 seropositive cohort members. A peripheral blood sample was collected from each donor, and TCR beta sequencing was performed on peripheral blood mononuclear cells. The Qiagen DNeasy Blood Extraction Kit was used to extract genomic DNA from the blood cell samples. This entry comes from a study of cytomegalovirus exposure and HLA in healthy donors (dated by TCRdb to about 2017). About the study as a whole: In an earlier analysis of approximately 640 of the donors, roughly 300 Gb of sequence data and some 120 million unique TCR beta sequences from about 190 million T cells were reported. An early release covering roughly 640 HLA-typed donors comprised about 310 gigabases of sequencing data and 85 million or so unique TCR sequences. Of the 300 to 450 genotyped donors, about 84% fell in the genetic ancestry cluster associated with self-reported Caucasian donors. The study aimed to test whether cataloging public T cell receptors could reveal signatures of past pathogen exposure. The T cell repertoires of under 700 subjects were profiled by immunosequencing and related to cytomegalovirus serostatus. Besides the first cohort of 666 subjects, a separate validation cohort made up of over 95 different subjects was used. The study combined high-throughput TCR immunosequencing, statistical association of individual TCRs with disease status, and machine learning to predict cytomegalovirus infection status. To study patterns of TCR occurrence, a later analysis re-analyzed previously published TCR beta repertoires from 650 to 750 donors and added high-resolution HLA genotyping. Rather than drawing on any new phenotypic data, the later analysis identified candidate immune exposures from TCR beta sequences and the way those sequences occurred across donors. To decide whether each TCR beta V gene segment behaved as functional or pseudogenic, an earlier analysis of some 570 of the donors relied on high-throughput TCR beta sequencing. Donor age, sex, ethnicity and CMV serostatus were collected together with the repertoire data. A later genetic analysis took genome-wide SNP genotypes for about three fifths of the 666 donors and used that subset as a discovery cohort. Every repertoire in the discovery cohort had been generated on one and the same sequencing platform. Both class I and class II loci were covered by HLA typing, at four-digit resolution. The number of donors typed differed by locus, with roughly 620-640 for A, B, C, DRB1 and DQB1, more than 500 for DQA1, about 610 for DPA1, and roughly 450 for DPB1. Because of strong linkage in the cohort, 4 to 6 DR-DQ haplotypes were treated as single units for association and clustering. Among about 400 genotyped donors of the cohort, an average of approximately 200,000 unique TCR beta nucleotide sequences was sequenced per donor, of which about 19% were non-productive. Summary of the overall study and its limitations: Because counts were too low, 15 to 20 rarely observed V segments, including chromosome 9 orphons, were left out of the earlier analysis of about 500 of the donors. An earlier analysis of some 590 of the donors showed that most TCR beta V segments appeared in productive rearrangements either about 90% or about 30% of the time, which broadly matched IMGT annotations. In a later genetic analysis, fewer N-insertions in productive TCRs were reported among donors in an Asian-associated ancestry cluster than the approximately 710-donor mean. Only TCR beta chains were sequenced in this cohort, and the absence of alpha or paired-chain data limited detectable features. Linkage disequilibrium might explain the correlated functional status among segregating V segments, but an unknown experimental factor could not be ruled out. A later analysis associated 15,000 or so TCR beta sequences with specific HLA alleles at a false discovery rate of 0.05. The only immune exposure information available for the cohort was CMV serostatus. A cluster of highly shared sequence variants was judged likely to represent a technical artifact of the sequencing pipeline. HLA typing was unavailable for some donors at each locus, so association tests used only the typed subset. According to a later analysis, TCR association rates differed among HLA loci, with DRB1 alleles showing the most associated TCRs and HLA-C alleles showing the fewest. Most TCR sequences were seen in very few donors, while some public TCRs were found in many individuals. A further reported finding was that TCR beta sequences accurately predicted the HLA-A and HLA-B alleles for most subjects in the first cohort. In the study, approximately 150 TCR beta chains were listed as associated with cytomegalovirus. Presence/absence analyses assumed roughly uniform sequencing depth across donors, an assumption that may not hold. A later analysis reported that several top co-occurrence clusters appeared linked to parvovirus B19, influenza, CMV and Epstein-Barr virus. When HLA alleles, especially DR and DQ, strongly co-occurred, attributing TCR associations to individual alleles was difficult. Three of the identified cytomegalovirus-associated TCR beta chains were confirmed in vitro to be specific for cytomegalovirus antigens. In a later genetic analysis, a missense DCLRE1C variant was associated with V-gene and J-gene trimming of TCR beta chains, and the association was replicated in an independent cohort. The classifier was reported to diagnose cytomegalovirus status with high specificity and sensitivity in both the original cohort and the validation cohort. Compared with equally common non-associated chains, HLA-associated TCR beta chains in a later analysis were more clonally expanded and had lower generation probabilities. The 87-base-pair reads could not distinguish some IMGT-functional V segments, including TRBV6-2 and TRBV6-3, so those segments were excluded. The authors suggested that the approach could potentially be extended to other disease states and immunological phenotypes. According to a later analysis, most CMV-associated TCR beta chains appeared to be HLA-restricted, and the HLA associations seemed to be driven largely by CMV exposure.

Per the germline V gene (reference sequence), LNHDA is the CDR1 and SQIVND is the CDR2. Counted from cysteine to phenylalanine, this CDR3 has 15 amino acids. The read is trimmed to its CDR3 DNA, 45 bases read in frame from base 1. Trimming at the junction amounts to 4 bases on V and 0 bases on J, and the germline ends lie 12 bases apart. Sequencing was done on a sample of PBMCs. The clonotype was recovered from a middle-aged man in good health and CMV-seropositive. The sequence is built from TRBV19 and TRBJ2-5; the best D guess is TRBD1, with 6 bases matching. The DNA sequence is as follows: TGTGCCAGTAGTACCACCGGGACAAACCAAGAGACCCAGTACTTC. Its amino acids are CASSTTGTNQETQYF.